The present T cell receptor beta chain was sequenced within a study of blood T cell repertoires in COVID-19. TCRdb's table, derived via immunoSEQ multiplex PCR, lists solely in-frame clones and lacks some. Among around 300,000 clones, around 82% were seen once, and the ten largest hold 3%. The CDR3 is 16 amino acids. The trim removed 2 bases at V and 1 base at J, leaving 6 bases unmatched. Germline V lookup: CDR1 MNHEY, CDR2 SVGEGT. The receptor was isolated from a man aged 25-45 years with active or convalescent COVID-19. Sequenced sample: peripheral blood. This chain connects TRBV6-2 or TRBV6-3 to TRBJ2-7; 9 nucleotides line up with TRBD1. CDR3 sequence (DNA): TGTGCCAGCAGTTACCTTGGACAGGGGATTTCCTACGAGCAGTACTTC. The encoded protein is CASSYLGQGISYEQYF.